This T cell receptor beta chain emerged from a study of T cell responses to AZD1222 COVID-19 vaccine. TCRdb's copy holds only in-frame clones and misses some; the assay was immunoSEQ multiplex PCR. The sample yields roughly 99,000 clones, under 95% seen once. This clone was observed a single time. The sample in question was peripheral blood, obtained on day 0 of AZD1222 vaccination. This TCR was sampled from an adult in good health.

DNA for the CDR3: TGTGCCAGCAGTTACCCGATTCACGACAGGGATAAGGCCCGAATAGTGGCCCTCCACTTT. Residues: CASSYPIHDRDKARIVALHF. The V call is TRBV6-2 or TRBV6-3, the J call TRBJ1-6; 7 bases align to TRBD1. V was pared by 2 bases and J by 14 bases, with 27 bases of the junction left unmatched. The germline gives CDR1 MNHEY, CDR2 SVGEGT. CDR3 length: 20 residues.